A single TCR beta chain is shown here with its context. This CDR3 region has 19 residues. The germline CDR1 and CDR2 sequences are LNHDA and SQIVND (reference sequence). Trimming took 3 bases from V and 3 from J, leaving 26 bases between them. The data belong to a study of PD-1 blockade in classical Hodgkin lymphoma. The method was immunoSEQ multiplex PCR; TCRdb's version includes in-frame clones alone and lacks a portion of them. The sample lists 30,000 to 50,000 clones; over 70% were seen once. Indicated time point: cycle 4 day 1 (C4D1), after 5 to 7 weeks of nivolumab. Relapses following autologous stem cell transplantation were seen in all patients, with brentuximab vedotin exposure varying.

The receptor was isolated from a human donor with classical Hodgkin lymphoma. J is TRBJ1-1 and V is TRBV19, with D possibly being TRBD1 (6 bases). The input for sequencing was peripheral blood mononuclear cells (PBMCs), taken before the fourth cycle of nivolumab. The DNA of the CDR3 is TGTGCCAGTAGTATTTGGTCCAGGGACACTCGTGGTTATCACACTGAAGCTTTCTTT. Protein sequence: CASSIWSRDTRGYHTEAFF. Supplemented by reference TRBV19 and TRBJ1-1, the full variable domain reads DGGITQSPKYLFRKEGQNVTLSCEQNLNHDAMYWYRQDPGQGLRLIYYSQIVNDFQKGDIAEGYSVSREKKESFPLTVTSAQKNPTAFYLCASSIWSRDTRGYHTEAFFGQGTRLTVV.